The 24 T cell receptor beta chains below all came from one sample that was sequenced in a study of blood T cell repertoires in COVID-19. This table comes from immunoSEQ multiplex PCR, and its TCRdb copy is limited to in-frame clones, with some not included. This table holds approximately 100,000 clones, 65% to 90% found once. The material sequenced was peripheral blood. Receptors originate from a man between 70 and 80 years old with active or convalescent COVID-19.

The chain links TRBV9 to TRBJ2-5, with D maybe TRBD1 (5 bases). Trimming took off 0 bases at V and 5 bases at J, with 8 bases between the two ends. The CDR3 is 13 residues long. CDR1 is SGDLS and CDR2 is YYNGEE in the germline V gene. CDR3 sequence: CASSVGQGETQYF. CDR3 in DNA: TGTGCCAGCAGCGTAGGCCAGGGTGAGACCCAGTACTTC.

The chain couples TRBV4-3 to TRBJ1-1, with 7 bases matching TRBD1. The V and J ends lost 4 bases and 3 bases, in that order; junction bases with no gene match: 5. The CDR3 consists of 14 residues. In germline, CDR1 is LGHNA, CDR2 YSLEER. The CDR3 DNA reads TGCGCCAGCAGCCGAGGGGGCGTGTACACTGAAGCTTTCTTT. As protein: CASSRGGVYTEAFF.

The chain recombines TRBV6-5 with TRBJ2-2, with 7 bases identical to TRBD1. This CDR3 has 15 residues. V shed 4 bases, J shed 2 bases, and the junction held 4 bases outside the gene matches. The V gene's germline CDR1 is MNHEY and CDR2 SVGAGI. The DNA of the CDR3 is TGTGCCAGCAGTTCGGGACAGACCAACACCGGGGAGCTGTTTTTT. It is translated as CASSSGQTNTGELFF.

The chain employs TRBV4-2 and TRBJ1-4, with TRBD1 matching over 7 bases. Losses at the gene ends were 0 bases for V and 4 bases for J; bases not matched to a gene: 8. Germline V CDR1 and CDR2: LGHNA, YNFKEQ. This CDR3 is built from 17 residues. The CDR3 here is CASSQERRGQRNEKLFF. DNA for the CDR3: TGTGCCAGCAGCCAAGAACGGAGGGGGCAGCGTAATGAAAAACTGTTTTTT.

The chain links TRBV19 to TRBJ2-2, with D perhaps TRBD1 (6 bases). This CDR3 has 15 amino acids. V lost 5 bases and J 2 bases, leaving 12 bases between the germline ends. The germline gives CDR1 LNHDA, CDR2 SQIVND (reference sequence). The CDR3 is CASSYGTRNTGELFF. The CDR3 DNA sequence: TGTGCCAGTAGTTACGGGACACGCAACACCGGGGAGCTGTTTTTT.

The V and J genes are TRBV5-4 and TRBJ2-3; D gene unclear. Trimming pared 0 bases from V and 2 bases from J, leaving 7 bases between. The germline CDR1 and CDR2 sequences are SGHNT and YYREEE (reference sequence). CDR3 size: 14 residues. The CDR3 protein is CASSLGQNTDTQYF. The CDR3 nucleotides read TGTGCCAGCAGCTTGGGACAAAACACAGATACGCAGTATTTT.

The gene calls are TRBV25-1 and TRBJ1-2; 8 bases line up with TRBD1. The CDR3 runs to 16 residues. Germline CDR1 reads MGHDK; CDR2 reads SYGVNS. J was trimmed by 0 bases and V by 4 bases; bases with no gene match: 7. CDR3 residues: CASSGDRSSPNYGYTF. The CDR3 DNA sequence: TGTGCCAGCAGTGGGGACAGGAGTTCTCCTAACTATGGCTACACCTTC.

The rearrangement links TRBV10-1 to TRBJ2-3; the D gene is possibly TRBD1 (6 bases). The CDR3 runs 14 residues. V shed 5 bases and J shed 0 bases, with 9 bases lying between them. Looked up from germline, CDR1 is WNHNN and CDR2 is SYGVQD (reference sequence). The CDR3 nucleotides are TGCGCCAGCAGTCCGGGACATAGCACAGATACGCAGTATTTT. Translation: CASSPGHSTDTQYF.

The J gene is TRBJ1-5, the V gene TRBV4-3; 9 bases are a match to TRBD1. V shed 5 bases, J shed 4 bases, and the junction held 6 bases outside the gene matches. This CDR3 has 15 residues. The germline gives CDR1 LGHNA, CDR2 YSLEER. CDR3 sequence (DNA): TGCGCCAGCAGCTTTACGACAGGGGGAAATCAGCCCCAGCATTTT. The encoded protein is CASSFTTGGNQPQHF.

About this clone: The conserved closing phenylalanine or tryptophan is absent in this CDR3, likely reflecting a read error. The chain carries TRBV10-3 and TRBJ1-2, with 8 bases matching TRBD1. The CDR3 spans 13 residues. Looked up from germline, CDR1 is ENHRY and CDR2 is SYGVKD. The ends lost 10 bases at V and 7 bases at J; junction bases unmatched: 11. Here the CDR3 reads CATRPDREGGYTL. For the CDR3, the DNA is TGTGCCACCCGGCCGGACAGGGAGGGTGGCTACACCCTC.

The chain has TRBV29-1 and TRBJ2-3; a possible D gene is TRBD2 (6 bases). Per the germline V gene, CDR1 is SQVTM and CDR2 is ANQGSEA. This CDR3 has 11 residues. The V end lost 7 bases, the J end lost 6 bases, and 11 bases lay between the germline ends. The chain's CDR3 is CSATTRDTQYF. Written as DNA, the CDR3 is TGCAGCGCCACGACTAGGGATACGCAGTATTTT.

This chain connects TRBV7-9 to TRBJ2-7, with TRBD1 matching 8 bases. The CDR3 is 17 residues long. J was trimmed by 3 bases and V by 5 bases; bases with no gene match: 15. CDR1 is SEHNR and CDR2 is FQNEAQ in the germline V gene (reference sequence). In nucleotides, the CDR3 is TGTGCCAGCAGCCCTGCCAGACAGGGGCCCGAATACTACGAGCAGTACTTC. This codes for CASSPARQGPEYYEQYF.

This chain links TRBV6-5 with TRBJ2-7, with D tentatively TRBD2 (5 bases). The CDR3 covers 14 residues. Looked up from germline, CDR1 is MNHEY and CDR2 is SVGAGI. Trimming removed 0 bases at V and 3 bases at J, with 9 bases between. DNA of the CDR3: TGTGCCAGCAGTTACTCGAGGGCAAACTACGAGCAGTACTTC. This sequence encodes CASSYSRANYEQYF.

V is TRBV18 and J is TRBJ2-7; D not certain. CDR1 KGHSH and CDR2 LQKENI come from the germline V gene. There are 15 residues in the CDR3. V lost 3 bases and J 6 bases, leaving 18 bases between the germline ends. CDR3 nucleotides: TGTGCCAGCTCACCGTTGAGTTTGGGCGAGAGCGAGCAGTACTTC. Amino acids: CASSPLSLGESEQYF.

The chain couples TRBV18 to TRBJ2-5; perhaps TRBD2 as D (5 bases). Trimming stripped 6 bases from V and 2 bases from J, with 10 bases between. Germline lookup yields CDR1 KGHSH and CDR2 LQKENI. The CDR3 spans 13 residues. DNA for the CDR3: TGTGCCAGCTCGCGAGGGTTTCAAGAGACCCAGTACTTC. Residues: CASSRGFQETQYF.

The CDR3 nucleotides are TGTGCTAGTGGCTCCGGGACTATGGGGTCAGATACGCAGTATTTT. Amino acid sequence: CASGSGTMGSDTQYF. The V call is TRBV12-5, the J call TRBJ2-3; TRBD2 agrees at 7 bases. With V trimmed by 6 bases and J by 4 bases, 10 bases remained unmatched. Per germline, CDR1 LGHNT and CDR2 FRNRAP. The CDR3 is made up of 15 amino acids.

The chain links TRBV5-8 to TRBJ2-2; TRBD1 matches at 8 bases. CDR1 and CDR2 from the germline V gene are SGHTS and YDEGEE. V trimming: 5 bases; J trimming: 0 bases; junction bases outside the gene matches: 6. CDR3 length equals 16 residues. CDR3: CASSWRGQANTGELFF. The DNA for the CDR3 is TGTGCCAGCAGTTGGAGGGGACAGGCGAACACCGGGGAGCTGTTTTTT.

The chain employs TRBV2 and TRBJ1-6; D not resolved. Between the trimmed V and J ends, which lost 3 bases and 9 bases, there was a span of 15 bases. CDR3 length: 15 amino acids. Germline CDR1 and CDR2: SNHLY and FYNNEI. CDR3 in DNA: TGTGCCAGCAGTGAGAGTACCCTCTCTACTTCACCCCTCCACTTT. As protein: CASSESTLSTSPLHF.

The chain links TRBV7-8 to TRBJ2-7; 8 bases match TRBD1. This CDR3 contains 15 residues. V shed 5 bases, J shed 1 base, and the junction held 7 bases outside the gene matches. The germline V gene has CDR1 SGHVS and CDR2 FQNEAQ. Here the CDR3 DNA reads TGTGCCAGCAGCCCCACCTGGACAGGGTCCTACGAGCAGTACTTC. Protein product: CASSPTWTGSYEQYF.

This chain connects TRBV6-6 to TRBJ1-6; D gene ambiguous. The CDR3 is 15 amino acids. Germline CDR1 MNHNY, CDR2 SVGAGI (reference sequence). Deletions cut 4 bases from V and 9 bases from J, with 16 bases between. CDR3 in DNA: TGTGCCAGCAGTTCCCCCCGGGGTGAGAGTTCACCCCTCCACTTT. This sequence encodes CASSSPRGESSPLHF.

Details on this clone: The junction differs from germline at one of its ends, possibly a read error. In DNA form, the CDR3 reads TGTGCCACGCCCCTGGAGGTGGGGGCTTTT. It encodes CATPLEVGAF. The chain joins TRBV5-4 to TRBJ1-6; D might be TRBD1 (6 bases). There are 10 residues in the CDR3. The germline gives CDR1 SGHNT, CDR2 YYREEE (reference sequence).

This clone was picked up a small number of times. CDR3 bases: TGCGCCAGCAGCCCTATGAGGGGGCCGGTGACCCAGTACTTC. This encodes CASSPMRGPVTQYF. V usage is TRBV4-3 and J usage is TRBJ2-5, with TRBD1 matching over 7 bases. The CDR3 length is 14 residues. Germline V CDR1 and CDR2: LGHNA, YSLEER. After removal of 4 bases from V and 7 bases from J, the junction contained 9 bases not matched to a gene.

This clone showed up just a few times. The chain couples TRBV5-5 to TRBJ2-2; TRBD1 matches 9 bases. Germline-derived CDR1 and CDR2 are SGHKS and YYEKEE (reference sequence). The ends lost 2 bases at V and 7 bases at J; junction bases unmatched: 9. The CDR3 runs to 16 residues. CDR3 in amino acids: CASSFPGQGERGELFF. The CDR3 DNA reads TGTGCCAGCAGCTTCCCGGGACAGGGAGAACGCGGGGAGCTGTTTTTT.

This sequence joins TRBV7-2 and TRBJ2-7; weak D call: TRBD1 (5 bases). The CDR3 is 15 amino acids. V was cut by 8 bases and J by 0 bases, with 17 bases left in between. Germline V gives CDR1 SGHTA, CDR2 FQGNSA. CDR3 in amino acids: CASAGLGATSYEQYF. The CDR3 DNA sequence: TGTGCCAGCGCAGGATTAGGGGCAACCTCCTACGAGCAGTACTTC. Full variable domain (remainder filled in from reference TRBV7-2 and TRBJ2-7): GAGVSQSPSNKVTEKGKDVELRCDPISGHTALYWYRQSLGQGLEFLIYFQGNSAPDKSGLPSDRFSAERTGGSVSTLTIQRTQQEDSAVYLCASAGLGATSYEQYFGPGTRLTVT.